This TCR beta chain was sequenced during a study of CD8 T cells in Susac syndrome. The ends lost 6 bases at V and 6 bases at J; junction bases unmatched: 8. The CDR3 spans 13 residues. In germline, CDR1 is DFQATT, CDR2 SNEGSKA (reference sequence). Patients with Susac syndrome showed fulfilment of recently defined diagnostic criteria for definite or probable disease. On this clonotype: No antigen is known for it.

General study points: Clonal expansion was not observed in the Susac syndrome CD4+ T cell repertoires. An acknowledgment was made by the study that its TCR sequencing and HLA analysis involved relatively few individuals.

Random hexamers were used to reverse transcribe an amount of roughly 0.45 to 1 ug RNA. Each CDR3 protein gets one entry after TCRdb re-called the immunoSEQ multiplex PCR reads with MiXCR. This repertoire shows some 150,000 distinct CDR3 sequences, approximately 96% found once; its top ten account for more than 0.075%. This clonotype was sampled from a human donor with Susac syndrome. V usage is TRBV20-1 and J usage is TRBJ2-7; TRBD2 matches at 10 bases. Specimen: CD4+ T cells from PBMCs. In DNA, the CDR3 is TGCAGTGCCCTCATGCTAGCGGGAGCCGAGCAGTACTTC. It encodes CSALMLAGAEQYF.